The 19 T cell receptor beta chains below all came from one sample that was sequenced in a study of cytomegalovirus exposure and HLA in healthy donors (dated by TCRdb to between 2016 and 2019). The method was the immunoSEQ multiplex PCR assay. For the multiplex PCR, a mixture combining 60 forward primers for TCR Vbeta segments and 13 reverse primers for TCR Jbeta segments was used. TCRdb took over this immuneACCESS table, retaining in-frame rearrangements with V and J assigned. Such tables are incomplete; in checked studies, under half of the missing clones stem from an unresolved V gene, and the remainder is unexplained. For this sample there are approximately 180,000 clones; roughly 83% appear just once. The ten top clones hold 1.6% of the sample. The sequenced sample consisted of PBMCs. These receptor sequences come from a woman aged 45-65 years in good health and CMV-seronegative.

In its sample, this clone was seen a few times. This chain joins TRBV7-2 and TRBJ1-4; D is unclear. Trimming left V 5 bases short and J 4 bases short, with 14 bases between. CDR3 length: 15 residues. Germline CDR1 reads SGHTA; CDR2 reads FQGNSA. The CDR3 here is CASSPNSSSNEKLFF. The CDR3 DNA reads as TGTGCCAGCAGCCCAAACAGCTCCAGTAATGAAAAACTGTTTTTT.

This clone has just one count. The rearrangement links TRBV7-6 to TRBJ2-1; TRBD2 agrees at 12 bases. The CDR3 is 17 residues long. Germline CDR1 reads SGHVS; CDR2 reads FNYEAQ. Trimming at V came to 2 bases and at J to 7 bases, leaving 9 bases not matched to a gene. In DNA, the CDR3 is TGTGCCAGCAGCTTATTAACTAGCGGGGGGTCTGGGAATGAGCAGTTCTTC. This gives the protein CASSLLTSGGSGNEQFF. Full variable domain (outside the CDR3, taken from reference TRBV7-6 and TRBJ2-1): GAGVSQSPRYKVTKRGQDVALRCDPISGHVSLYWYRQALGQGPEFLTYFNYEAQQDKSGLPNDRFSAERPEGSISTLTIQRTEQRDSAMYRCASSLLTSGGSGNEQFFGPGTRLTVL.

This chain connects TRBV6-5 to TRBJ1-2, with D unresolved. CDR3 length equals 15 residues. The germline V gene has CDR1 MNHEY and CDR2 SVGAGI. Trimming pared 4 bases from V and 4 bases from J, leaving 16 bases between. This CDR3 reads CASSLESRGSYGYTF. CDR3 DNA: TGTGCCAGCAGTTTAGAGAGCCGGGGTTCCTATGGCTACACCTTC.

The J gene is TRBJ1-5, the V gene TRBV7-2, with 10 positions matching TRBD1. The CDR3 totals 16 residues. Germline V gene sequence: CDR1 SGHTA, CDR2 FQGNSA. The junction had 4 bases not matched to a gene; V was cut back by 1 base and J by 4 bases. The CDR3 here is CASSLEGQGWNQPQHF. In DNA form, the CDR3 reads TGTGCCAGCAGCTTAGAGGGACAGGGGTGGAATCAGCCCCAGCATTTT.

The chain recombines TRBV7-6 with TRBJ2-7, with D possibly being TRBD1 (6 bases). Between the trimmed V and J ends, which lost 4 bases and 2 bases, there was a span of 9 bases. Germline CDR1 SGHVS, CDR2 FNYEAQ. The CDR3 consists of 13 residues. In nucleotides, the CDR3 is TGTGCCAGCAGCTCCGACAGGACCTACGAGCAGTACTTC. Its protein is CASSSDRTYEQYF.

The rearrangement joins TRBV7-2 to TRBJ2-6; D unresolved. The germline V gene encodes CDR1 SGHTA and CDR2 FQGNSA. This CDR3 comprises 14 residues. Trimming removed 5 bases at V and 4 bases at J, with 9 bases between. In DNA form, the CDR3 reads TGTGCCAGCAGCCCCAGGCTCGGGGCCAACGTCCTGACTTTC. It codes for CASSPRLGANVLTF.

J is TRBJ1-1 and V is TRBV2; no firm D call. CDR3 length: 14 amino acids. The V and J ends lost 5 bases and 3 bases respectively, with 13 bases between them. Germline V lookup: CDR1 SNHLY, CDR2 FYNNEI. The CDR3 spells CASSFGGMDTEAFF. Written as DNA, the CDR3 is TGTGCCAGCAGTTTTGGAGGGATGGACACTGAAGCTTTCTTT. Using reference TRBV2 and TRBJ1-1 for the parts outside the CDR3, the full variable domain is EPEVTQTPSHQVTQMGQEVILRCVPISNHLYFYWYRQILGQKVEFLVSFYNNEISEKSEIFDDQFSVERPDGSNFTLKIRSTKLEDSAMYFCASSFGGMDTEAFFGQGTRLTVV.

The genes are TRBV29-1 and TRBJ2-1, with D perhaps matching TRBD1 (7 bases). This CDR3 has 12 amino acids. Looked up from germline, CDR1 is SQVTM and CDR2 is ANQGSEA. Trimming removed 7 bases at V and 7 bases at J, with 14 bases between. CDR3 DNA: TGCAGCGGGTTCAGGGGGAGGAATGAGCAGTTCTTC. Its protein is CSGFRGRNEQFF.

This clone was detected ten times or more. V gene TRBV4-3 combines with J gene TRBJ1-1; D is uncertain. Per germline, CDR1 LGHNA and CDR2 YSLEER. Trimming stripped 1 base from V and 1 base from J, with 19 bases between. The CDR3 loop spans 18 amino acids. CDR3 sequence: CASSQGEVRAIGNTEAFF. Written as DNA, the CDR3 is TGCGCCAGCAGCCAAGGGGAGGTTAGGGCCATTGGGAACACTGAAGCTTTCTTT.

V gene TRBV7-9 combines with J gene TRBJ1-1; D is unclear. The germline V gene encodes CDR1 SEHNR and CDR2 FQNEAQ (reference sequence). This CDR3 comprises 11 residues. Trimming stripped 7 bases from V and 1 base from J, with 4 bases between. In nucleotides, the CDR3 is TGTGCCAGCAACAGGAACACTGAAGCTTTCTTT. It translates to CASNRNTEAFF.

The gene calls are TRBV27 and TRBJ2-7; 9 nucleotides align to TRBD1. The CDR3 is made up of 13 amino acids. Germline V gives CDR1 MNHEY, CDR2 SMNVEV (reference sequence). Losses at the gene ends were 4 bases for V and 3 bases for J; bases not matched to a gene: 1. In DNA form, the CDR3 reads TGTGCCAGCAGTTGGGACAGGGACTACGAGCAGTACTTC. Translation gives CASSWDRDYEQYF.

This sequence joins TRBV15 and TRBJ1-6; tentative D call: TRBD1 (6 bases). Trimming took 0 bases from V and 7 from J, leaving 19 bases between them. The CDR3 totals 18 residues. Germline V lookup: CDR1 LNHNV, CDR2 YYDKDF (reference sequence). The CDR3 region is CATSRDPRGSSLNSPLHF. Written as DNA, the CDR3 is TGTGCCACCAGCAGAGATCCCAGGGGAAGTAGTTTAAATTCACCCCTCCACTTT.

The CDR3 nucleotides are TGTGCCAGCAGCGGGAGCGGGGGCCCTGCCTGGGAGACCCAGTACTTC. Translation gives CASSGSGGPAWETQYF. J is TRBJ2-5 and V is TRBV5-4; TRBD2 aligns across 8 bases. CDR1 is SGHNT, CDR2 YYREEE, per germline (reference sequence). With 4 bases clipped from V and 5 bases from J, the junction kept 13 bases outside the gene matches. The CDR3 runs 16 residues.

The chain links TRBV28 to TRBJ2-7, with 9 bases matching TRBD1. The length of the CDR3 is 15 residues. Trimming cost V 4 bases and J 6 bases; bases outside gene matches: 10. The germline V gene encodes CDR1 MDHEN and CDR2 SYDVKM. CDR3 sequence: CASSSNRGLHGEQYF. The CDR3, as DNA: TGTGCCAGCAGTTCCAACAGGGGGCTCCATGGCGAGCAGTACTTC.

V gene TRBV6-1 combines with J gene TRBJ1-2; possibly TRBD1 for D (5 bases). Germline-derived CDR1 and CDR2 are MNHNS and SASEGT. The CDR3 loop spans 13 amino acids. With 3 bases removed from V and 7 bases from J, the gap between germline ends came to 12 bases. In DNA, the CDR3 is TGTGCCAGCAGTGATGGGGGGGTGGGTGGCTACACCTTC. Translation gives CASSDGGVGGYTF.

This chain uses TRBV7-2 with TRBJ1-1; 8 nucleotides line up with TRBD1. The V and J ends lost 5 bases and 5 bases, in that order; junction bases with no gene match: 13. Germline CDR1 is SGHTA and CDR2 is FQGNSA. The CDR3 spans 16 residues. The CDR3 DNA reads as TGTGCCAGCAGCCGGGGAGGCAGGGGGCCGGGGACTGAAGCTTTCTTT. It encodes CASSRGGRGPGTEAFF.

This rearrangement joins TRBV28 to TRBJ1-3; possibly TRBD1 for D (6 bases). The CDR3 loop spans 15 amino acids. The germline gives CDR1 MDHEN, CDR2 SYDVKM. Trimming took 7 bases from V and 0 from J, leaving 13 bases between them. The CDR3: CASTLQGSSGNTIYF. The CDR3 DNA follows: TGTGCCAGCACCCTACAGGGTAGCTCTGGAAACACCATATATTTT.

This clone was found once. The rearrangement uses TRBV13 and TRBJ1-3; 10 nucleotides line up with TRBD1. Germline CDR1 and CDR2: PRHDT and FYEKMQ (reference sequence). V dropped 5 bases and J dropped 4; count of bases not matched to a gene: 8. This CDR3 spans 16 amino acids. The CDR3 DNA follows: TGTGCCAGCAGCACCCGACAGGGGGCGGGCGGAAACACCATATATTTT. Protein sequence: CASSTRQGAGGNTIYF.

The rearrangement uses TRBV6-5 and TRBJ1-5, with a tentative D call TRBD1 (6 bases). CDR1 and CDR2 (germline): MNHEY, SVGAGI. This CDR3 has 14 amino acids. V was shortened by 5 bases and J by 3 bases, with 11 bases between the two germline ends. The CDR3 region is CASSRRQDNQPQHF. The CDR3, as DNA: TGTGCCAGCAGTCGAAGACAGGACAATCAGCCCCAGCATTTT.